This entry is about one T cell receptor (beta chain). Its antigen is still unknown. This table comes from immunoSEQ multiplex PCR, and its TCRdb copy is limited to in-frame clones, with some not included. The repertoire includes about 98,000 clones, over 85% of them detected once, and under 0.7% sits in the top ten. The data are from a study of a mutant IDH1 vaccine in newly diagnosed glioma. About the research overall: Most patients had radiochemotherapy with temozolomide before enrollment; others had one alone. Study outcomes and limitations: Pseudoprogression seemed unrelated to changes in top peripheral T cell clonotypes.

As for time point: baseline, week 1 (first vaccination visit). Specified treatment: pre-vaccination baseline after standard-of-care therapy. There were new WHO grade 3 or 4 astrocytomas in the donors, and these were IDH1-mutant and ATRX-lost. V lost 6 bases, J lost 2 bases, and 13 bases lay in between. CDR3 length: 15 amino acids. Germline assignment: CDR1 KGHSH and CDR2 LQKENI. The sequence was collected from a woman aged 45-59 years with glioma. Sequencing used PBMCs, obtained from a glioma patient treated with radiotherapy, temozolomide or both. The V gene is TRBV18, the J gene TRBJ2-2; D possibly matches TRBD1 or TRBD2 (6 bases each). CDR3 residues: CASSLGGGNTGELFF. The CDR3 nucleotides read TGTGCCAGCTCCCTCGGAGGGGGAAACACCGGGGAGCTGTTTTTT.